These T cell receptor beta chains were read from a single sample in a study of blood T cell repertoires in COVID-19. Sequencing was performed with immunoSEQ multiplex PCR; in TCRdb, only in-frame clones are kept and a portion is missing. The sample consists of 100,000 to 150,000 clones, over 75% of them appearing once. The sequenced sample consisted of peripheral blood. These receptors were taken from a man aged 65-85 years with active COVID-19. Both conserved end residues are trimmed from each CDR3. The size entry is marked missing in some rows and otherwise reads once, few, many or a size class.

CDR3 protein: ASSFGSAYEQF
V gene: TRBV11-2
CDR3 length: 11
J gene: TRBJ2-1
clone size: NA

CDR3 protein: ASSLVSGRAKDTQY
V gene: TRBV7-9
CDR3 length: 14
J gene: TRBJ2-3
clone size: NA

CDR3 protein: ASFSGFINEKLF
V gene: TRBV18
CDR3 length: 12
J gene: TRBJ1-4
clone size: NA

CDR3 protein: ASSTTSGGLSYEQY
V gene: TRBV21-1
CDR3 length: 14
J gene: TRBJ2-7
clone size: once

CDR3 protein: ASSDRGGQGVAGELF
V gene: TRBV6-1
CDR3 length: 15
J gene: TRBJ2-2
clone size: NA

CDR3 protein: ASSFVDSYNSPLH
V gene: TRBV28
CDR3 length: 13
J gene: TRBJ1-6
clone size: NA

CDR3 protein: ASSIGRLNQPQH
V gene: TRBV19
CDR3 length: 12
J gene: TRBJ1-5
clone size: NA

CDR3 protein: ASSTRHSETQY
V gene: TRBV19
CDR3 length: 11
J gene: TRBJ2-5
clone size: NA

CDR3 protein: ASRQGPAYEQY
V gene: TRBV27
CDR3 length: 11
J gene: TRBJ2-7
clone size: NA

CDR3 protein: ASSAGTGESGYT
V gene: TRBV9
CDR3 length: 12
J gene: TRBJ1-2
clone size: NA

CDR3 protein: ASSFVAGVPYNEQF
V gene: TRBV7-3
CDR3 length: 14
J gene: TRBJ2-1
clone size: NA

CDR3 protein: ASSFPTGGGTYEQY
V gene: TRBV7-2
CDR3 length: 14
J gene: TRBJ2-7
clone size: NA

CDR3 protein: ASSLVGTSGAYEQY
V gene: TRBV11-2
CDR3 length: 14
J gene: TRBJ2-7
clone size: NA

CDR3 protein: ASSPSGGSGNTIY
V gene: TRBV18
CDR3 length: 13
J gene: TRBJ1-3
clone size: NA

CDR3 protein: ASSLLREGTYEQY
V gene: TRBV11-2
CDR3 length: 13
J gene: TRBJ2-7
clone size: NA

CDR3 protein: ASSLSWSSGSVETQY
V gene: TRBV28
CDR3 length: 15
J gene: TRBJ2-5
clone size: NA

CDR3 protein: ASSIMTASNQPQH
V gene: TRBV19
CDR3 length: 13
J gene: TRBJ1-5
clone size: NA

CDR3 protein: ASSLGDRDVDTQY
V gene: TRBV7-2
CDR3 length: 13
J gene: TRBJ2-3
clone size: NA

CDR3 protein: ASSPRGLASGNNEQF
V gene: TRBV7-2
CDR3 length: 15
J gene: TRBJ2-1
clone size: once

CDR3 protein: ASRSGGGEQY
V gene: TRBV6-5
CDR3 length: 10
J gene: TRBJ2-7
clone size: NA

CDR3 protein: ASSQLESSYNEQF
V gene: TRBV18
CDR3 length: 13
J gene: TRBJ2-1
clone size: NA

CDR3 protein: ASRDRGARNTIY
V gene: TRBV21-1
CDR3 length: 12
J gene: TRBJ1-3
clone size: NA

CDR3 protein: ASKGDEKLF
V gene: TRBV19
CDR3 length: 9
J gene: TRBJ1-4
clone size: NA

CDR3 protein: ASSKGQVNEKLF
V gene: TRBV7-2
CDR3 length: 12
J gene: TRBJ1-4
clone size: NA

CDR3 protein: ASRWTGGSGANVLA
V gene: TRBV19
CDR3 length: 14
J gene: TRBJ2-6
clone size: NA

CDR3 protein: ASSVAGAANEKLF
V gene: TRBV9
CDR3 length: 13
J gene: TRBJ1-4
clone size: NA

CDR3 protein: AVRQETNTEAF
V gene: TRBV12-3/TRBV12-4
CDR3 length: 11
J gene: TRBJ1-1
clone size: NA

CDR3 protein: ASSPMGAGGREEQF
V gene: TRBV18
CDR3 length: 14
J gene: TRBJ2-1
clone size: NA

CDR3 protein: ASSQDSGGVTSPLH
V gene: TRBV14
CDR3 length: 14
J gene: TRBJ1-6
clone size: once

CDR3 protein: ASSPTTDQPQH
V gene: TRBV18
CDR3 length: 11
J gene: TRBJ1-5
clone size: NA

CDR3 protein: ASSPADRGFNEQF
V gene: TRBV28
CDR3 length: 13
J gene: TRBJ2-1
clone size: NA

CDR3 protein: ASSDSPGGNSPLH
V gene: TRBV6-4
CDR3 length: 13
J gene: TRBJ1-6
clone size: NA

CDR3 protein: ASSYSGTANTGELF
V gene: TRBV5-1
CDR3 length: 14
J gene: TRBJ2-2
clone size: NA

CDR3 protein: ASSLDRGYGNTIY
V gene: TRBV3-1/TRBV3-2
CDR3 length: 13
J gene: TRBJ1-3
clone size: once

CDR3 protein: SAGVGEQY
V gene: TRBV20-1
CDR3 length: 8
J gene: TRBJ2-7
clone size: NA

CDR3 protein: ASSPLLTSGEQY
V gene: TRBV5-1
CDR3 length: 12
J gene: TRBJ2-7
clone size: few

CDR3 protein: ASSIGRNTGELF
V gene: TRBV19
CDR3 length: 12
J gene: TRBJ2-2
clone size: NA

CDR3 protein: ASSSGIGETQY
V gene: TRBV5-1
CDR3 length: 11
J gene: TRBJ2-5
clone size: NA

CDR3 protein: AWSITGLPYEQY
V gene: TRBV30
CDR3 length: 12
J gene: TRBJ2-7
clone size: NA

CDR3 protein: ASSSSGRWTGELF
V gene: TRBV7-3
CDR3 length: 13
J gene: TRBJ2-2
clone size: once